These 6 T cell receptor beta chains were all obtained from the same sample, sequenced in a study of vaccination and CD4 T cells after COVID-19. These TCRs are of unknown antigen specificity. Researchers used the Oncomine TCR Beta short-read assay to sequence DNA from cultured CD4+ T cells. TCRdb independently ran MiXCR on the PCR reads; one entry per CDR3 protein. This table holds 15,000 to 20,000 distinct CDR3 sequences, around two fifths found once. Treatment: approximately 10-day PBMC culture with coronavirus spike peptide pools or control peptides (ViraFEST assay). The source was CD4+ T cells from blood, cultured in vitro, collected after SARS-CoV-2 vaccination. These receptors originate from a human donor who had recovered from COVID-19.

This clonotype came up a few times. The chain links TRBV2 to TRBJ2-1; D remains ambiguous. Per germline, CDR1 SNHLY and CDR2 FYNNEI. V was trimmed by 5 bases and J by 7 bases, leaving 9 bases between them. The CDR3 totals 12 residues. In nucleotides, the CDR3 is TGTGCCAGCAGTCTAGACGCTAATGAGCAGTTCTTC. Amino acids: CASSLDANEQFF.

This chain uses TRBV10-3 with TRBJ2-1; TRBD2 agrees at 9 bases. The length of the CDR3 is 16 residues. Germline values: CDR1 ENHRY, CDR2 SYGVKD. Germline trimming cut 10 bases from V and 8 bases from J; bases unmatched to any gene: 18. CDR3 coding DNA: TGTGCCACCCGGGGACTAGCCGGGAGTAAGGGGGATGAGCAGTTCTTC. This translates into CATRGLAGSKGDEQFF.

The chain has TRBV28 and TRBJ2-5, with D hard to call. Germline V lookup: CDR1 MDHEN, CDR2 SYDVKM. V lost 1 base to trimming and J lost 5 bases, with 8 bases between them. CDR3 length: 13 amino acids. The CDR3 region is CASSLSNEETQYF. Written as DNA, the CDR3 is TGTGCCAGCAGTTTATCTAACGAGGAGACCCAGTACTTC.

The chain couples TRBV18 to TRBJ1-1; possibly TRBD1 for D (6 bases). The germline gives CDR1 KGHSH, CDR2 LQKENI. Trimming took off 2 bases at V and 1 base at J, with 11 bases between the two ends. CDR3 length equals 15 residues. Here the CDR3 DNA reads TGTGCCAGCTCACCAGGTCGGGACAAGAACACTGAAGCTTTCTTT. This translates into CASSPGRDKNTEAFF.

The chain combines TRBV7-3 with TRBJ2-2; unclear D gene. The V end lost 0 bases, the J end lost 6 bases, and 5 bases lay between the germline ends. This CDR3 contains 13 residues. In germline, CDR1 is SGHTA, CDR2 FQGTGA. CDR3 in amino acids: CASSLTSSGELFF. The CDR3 DNA reads as TGTGCCAGCAGCTTAACGTCGTCCGGGGAGCTGTTTTTT. Together with reference TRBV7-3 and TRBJ2-2, the CDR3 gives the full variable domain: GAGVSQTPSNKVTEKGKYVELRCDPISGHTALYWYRQSLGQGPEFLIYFQGTGAADDSGLPNDRFFAVRPEGSVSTLKIQRTERGDSAVYLCASSLTSSGELFFGEGSRLTVL.

The count of this clonotype is one. The chain employs TRBV7-3 and TRBJ2-1, with TRBD2 matching over 13 bases. CDR3 size: 18 residues. CDR1 and CDR2 (germline): SGHTA, FQGTGA. Trimming at V came to 5 bases and at J to 7 bases, leaving 14 bases not matched to a gene. The CDR3 sequence is CASSPRTSGSLGRNEQFF. Here the CDR3 DNA reads TGTGCCAGCAGCCCAAGGACTAGCGGGAGTTTAGGAAGGAATGAGCAGTTCTTC.